The T cell receptor beta chain under discussion was sequenced for a study of T cell responses to AZD1222 COVID-19 vaccine. Study-level findings and limits: In the spike-specific TCR repertoire, nearly half reportedly target unmutated variant regions.

Only in-frame clones appear in the TCRdb table, and some are missing; sequencing was by immunoSEQ multiplex PCR. The sample carries tens of thousands of clones, 87% recorded once. As to this clone: Its specificity is unknown.

Trimming left V 1 base short and J 1 base short, with 10 bases between. This CDR3 has 16 amino acids. Germline V CDR1 and CDR2: SGHVS, FNYEAQ. Material: peripheral blood, obtained 28 days after the second AZD1222 dose. The TCR sequence derives from an adult who received the AZD1222 COVID-19 vaccine. This chain joins TRBV7-6 and TRBJ2-2; D is ambiguous. This CDR3 is CASSLVLVGNTGELFF. In DNA, the CDR3 is TGTGCCAGCAGCTTAGTTCTGGTCGGGAACACCGGGGAGCTGTTTTTT.